These 7 T cell receptor beta chains were sequenced from one sample in a study of cytomegalovirus exposure and HLA in healthy donors. Primers: 60 Vbeta forward and 13 Jbeta reverse. The data were produced by immunoSEQ multiplex PCR, yet TCRdb's version contains in-frame clones alone and is incomplete. The sample totals tens of thousands of clones. Sequenced sample: PBMCs. These receptors all stem from a young man in good health and CMV-seropositive.

V usage is TRBV27 and J usage is TRBJ1-6; the D is unclear. The CDR3 is 17 residues long. Germline V gives CDR1 MNHEY, CDR2 SMNVEV (reference sequence). V dropped 1 base and J dropped 2 bases, with 12 bases sitting between them. The CDR3 DNA reads TGTGCCAGCAGTTTATTAACGGGGTCCCCCTATAATTCACCCCTCCACTTT. Translation: CASSLLTGSPYNSPLHF.

This chain uses TRBV10-3 with TRBJ2-1, with 9 bases aligning to TRBD1. Germline V CDR1 and CDR2: ENHRY, SYGVKD. V gave up 5 bases and J gave up 9 bases; unmatched junction bases: 14. CDR3 length: 16 amino acids. The CDR3: CAISSNSGTGNSEQFF. In nucleotides, the CDR3 is TGTGCCATCAGTTCAAACTCCGGGACAGGGAATTCTGAGCAGTTCTTC.

The gene calls are TRBV4-1 and TRBJ1-5; D is unresolved. CDR1 MGHRA and CDR2 YSYEKL come from the germline V gene. The ends were cut back, 2 bases at V and 7 bases at J, with 24 bases in the middle. This CDR3 contains 18 residues. The CDR3 nucleotides read TGCGCCAGCAGCCAAATACTGACAAAAGATCGGGGAGGACAGCCCCAGCATTTT. Translating gives CASSQILTKDRGGQPQHF.

V usage is TRBV7-3 and J usage is TRBJ2-2; TRBD2 agrees at 13 bases. With V trimmed by 4 bases and J by 4 bases, 3 bases remained unmatched. CDR1 is SGHTA, CDR2 FQGTGA, per germline. This CDR3 has 16 residues. The CDR3 region has the DNA TGTGCCAGCAGCTCCGGACTAGCGGGGGCCACCGGGGAGCTGTTTTTT. This translates into CASSSGLAGATGELFF.

The chain links TRBV28 to TRBJ1-5; 8 positions match TRBD1. From germline, CDR1 is MDHEN and CDR2 SYDVKM. V lost 3 bases, J lost 4 bases, and 8 bases stayed unmatched. The CDR3 spans 16 residues. CDR3 sequence reads: CASSFKRGQANQPQHF. The CDR3 DNA follows: TGTGCCAGCAGTTTTAAGAGGGGACAGGCGAATCAGCCCCAGCATTTT. The complete variable domain, with remaining parts taken from reference TRBV28 and TRBJ1-5, reads DVKVTQSSRYLVKRTGEKVFLECVQDMDHENMFWYRQDPGLGLRLIYFSYDVKMKEKGDIPEGYSVSREKKERFSLILESASTNQTSMYLCASSFKRGQANQPQHFGDGTRLSIL.

The chain has TRBV5-1 and TRBJ1-4; perhaps TRBD1 as D (6 bases). Germline loops: CDR1 SGHRS, CDR2 YFSETQ. The CDR3 extends over 15 amino acids. With 7 bases removed from V and 7 bases from J, the gap between germline ends came to 20 bases. CDR3 residues: CASSRGAGDGEKLFF. As DNA, the CDR3 is TGCGCCAGCTCACGAGGGGCAGGGGATGGTGAAAAACTGTTTTTT.

The CDR3 here is CASSFTGANVLTF. CDR3 sequence (DNA): TGTGCCAGCAGTTTTACTGGGGCCAACGTCCTGACTTTC. The rearrangement joins TRBV27 to TRBJ2-6; D gene ambiguous. Germline values: CDR1 MNHEY, CDR2 SMNVEV (reference sequence). The CDR3 totals 13 residues. V shed 3 bases and J shed 2 bases, with 2 bases lying between them.